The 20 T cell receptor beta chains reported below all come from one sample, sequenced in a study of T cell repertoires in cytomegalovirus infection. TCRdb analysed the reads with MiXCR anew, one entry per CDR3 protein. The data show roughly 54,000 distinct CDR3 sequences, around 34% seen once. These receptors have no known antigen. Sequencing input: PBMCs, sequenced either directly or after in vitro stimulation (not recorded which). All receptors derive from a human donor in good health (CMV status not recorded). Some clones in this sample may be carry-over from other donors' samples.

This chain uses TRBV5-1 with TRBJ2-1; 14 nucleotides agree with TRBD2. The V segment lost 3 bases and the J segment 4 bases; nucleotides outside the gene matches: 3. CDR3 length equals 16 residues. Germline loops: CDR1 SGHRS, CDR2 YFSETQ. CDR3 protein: CASSWGLAGEYNEQFF. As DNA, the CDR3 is TGCGCCAGCAGCTGGGGACTAGCGGGGGAGTACAATGAGCAGTTCTTC.

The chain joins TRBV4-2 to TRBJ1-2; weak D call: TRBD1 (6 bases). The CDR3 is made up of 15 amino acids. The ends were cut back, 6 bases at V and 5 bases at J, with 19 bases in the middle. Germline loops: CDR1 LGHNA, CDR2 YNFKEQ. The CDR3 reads CASRSHRDTRYGYTF. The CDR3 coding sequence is TGTGCCAGCAGGAGCCACCGGGACACCAGATATGGCTACACCTTC.

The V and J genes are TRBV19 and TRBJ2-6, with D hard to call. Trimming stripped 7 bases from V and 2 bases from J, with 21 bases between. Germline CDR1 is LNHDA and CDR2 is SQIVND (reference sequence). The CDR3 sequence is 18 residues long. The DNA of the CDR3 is TGTGCCAGTACCCCCAGGCTGGGGAATCAGCCTGGGGCCAACGTCCTGACTTTC. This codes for CASTPRLGNQPGANVLTF.

This CDR3 is CASSYRSDLYEQYF. CDR3 nucleotides: TGTGCCAGCAGTTATCGGTCTGATCTCTACGAGCAGTACTTC. The chain combines TRBV6-2 or TRBV6-3 with TRBJ2-7; D gene uncertain. V was cut by 3 bases and J by 3 bases, with 12 bases left in between. This CDR3 has 14 residues. Germline-derived CDR1 and CDR2 are MNHEY and SVGEGT.

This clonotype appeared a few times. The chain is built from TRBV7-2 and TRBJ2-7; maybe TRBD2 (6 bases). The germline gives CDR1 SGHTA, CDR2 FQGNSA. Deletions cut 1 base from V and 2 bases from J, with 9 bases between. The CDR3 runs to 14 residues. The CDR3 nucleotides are TGTGCCAGCAGCTTAGTTCGGGAGACCTACGAGCAGTACTTC. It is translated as CASSLVRETYEQYF.

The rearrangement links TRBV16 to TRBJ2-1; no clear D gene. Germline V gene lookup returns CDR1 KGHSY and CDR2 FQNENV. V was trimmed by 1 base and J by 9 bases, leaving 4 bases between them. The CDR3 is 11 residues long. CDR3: CASSQWGEQFF. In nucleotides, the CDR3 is TGTGCCAGCAGCCAATGGGGTGAGCAGTTCTTC.

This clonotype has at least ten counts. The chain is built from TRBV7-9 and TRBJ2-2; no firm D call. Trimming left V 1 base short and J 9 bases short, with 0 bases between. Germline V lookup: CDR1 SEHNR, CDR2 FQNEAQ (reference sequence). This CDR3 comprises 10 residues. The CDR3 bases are TGTGCCAGCAGCTTAGGGGAGCTGTTTTTT. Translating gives CASSLGELFF.

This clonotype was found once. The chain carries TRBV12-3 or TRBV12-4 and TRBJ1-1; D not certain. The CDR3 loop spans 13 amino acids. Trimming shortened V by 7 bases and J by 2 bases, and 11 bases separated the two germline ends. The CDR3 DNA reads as TGTGCCAGCAAGACTCGGGGAAACACTGAAGCTTTCTTT. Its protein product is CASKTRGNTEAFF.

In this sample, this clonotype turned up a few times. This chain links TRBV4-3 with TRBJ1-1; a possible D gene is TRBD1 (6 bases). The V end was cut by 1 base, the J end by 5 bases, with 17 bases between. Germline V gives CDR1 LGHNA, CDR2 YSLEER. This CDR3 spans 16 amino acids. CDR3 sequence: CASSQALGGARTEAFF. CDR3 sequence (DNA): TGCGCCAGCAGCCAAGCCTTGGGGGGCGCGCGGACTGAAGCTTTCTTT.

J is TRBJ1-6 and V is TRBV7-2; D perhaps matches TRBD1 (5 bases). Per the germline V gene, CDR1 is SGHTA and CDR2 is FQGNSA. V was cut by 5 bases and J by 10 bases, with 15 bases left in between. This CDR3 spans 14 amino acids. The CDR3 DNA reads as TGTGCCAGCAGCCAAGTGGGGGTCGAGTCACCCCTCCACTTT. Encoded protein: CASSQVGVESPLHF.

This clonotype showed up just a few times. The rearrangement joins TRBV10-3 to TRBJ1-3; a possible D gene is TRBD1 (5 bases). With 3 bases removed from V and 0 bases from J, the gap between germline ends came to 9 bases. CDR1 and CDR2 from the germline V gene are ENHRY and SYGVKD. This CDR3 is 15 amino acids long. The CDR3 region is CAISDYRTSGNTIYF. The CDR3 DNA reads TGTGCCATCAGTGATTACAGGACCTCTGGAAACACCATATATTTT.

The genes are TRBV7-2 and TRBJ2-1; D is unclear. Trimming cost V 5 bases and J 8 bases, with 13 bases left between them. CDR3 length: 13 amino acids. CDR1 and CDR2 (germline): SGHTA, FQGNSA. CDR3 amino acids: CASSPPPWDEQFF. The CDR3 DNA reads TGTGCCAGCAGCCCACCACCCTGGGATGAGCAGTTCTTC.

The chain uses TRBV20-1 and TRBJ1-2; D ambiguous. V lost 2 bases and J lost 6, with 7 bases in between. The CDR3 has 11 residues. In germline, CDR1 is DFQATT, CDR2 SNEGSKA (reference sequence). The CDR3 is CSARNLHGYTF. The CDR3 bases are TGCAGTGCTAGAAACTTGCATGGCTACACCTTC.

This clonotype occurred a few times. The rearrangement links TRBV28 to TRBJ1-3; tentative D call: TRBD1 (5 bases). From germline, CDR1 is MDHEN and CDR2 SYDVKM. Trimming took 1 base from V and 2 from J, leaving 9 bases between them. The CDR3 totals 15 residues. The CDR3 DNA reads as TGTGCCAGCAGTTTATATGGGGGTACTGGAAACACCATATATTTT. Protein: CASSLYGGTGNTIYF. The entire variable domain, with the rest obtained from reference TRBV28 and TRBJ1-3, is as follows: DVKVTQSSRYLVKRTGEKVFLECVQDMDHENMFWYRQDPGLGLRLIYFSYDVKMKEKGDIPEGYSVSREKKERFSLILESASTNQTSMYLCASSLYGGTGNTIYFGEGSWLTVV.

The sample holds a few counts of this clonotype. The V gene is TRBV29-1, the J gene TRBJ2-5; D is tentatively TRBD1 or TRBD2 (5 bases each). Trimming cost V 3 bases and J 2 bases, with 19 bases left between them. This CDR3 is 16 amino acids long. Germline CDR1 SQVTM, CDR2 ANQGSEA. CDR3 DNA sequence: TGCAGCGTTGAGGGGCTAGCAGCCCTCGGACAAGAGACCCAGTACTTC. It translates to CSVEGLAALGQETQYF.

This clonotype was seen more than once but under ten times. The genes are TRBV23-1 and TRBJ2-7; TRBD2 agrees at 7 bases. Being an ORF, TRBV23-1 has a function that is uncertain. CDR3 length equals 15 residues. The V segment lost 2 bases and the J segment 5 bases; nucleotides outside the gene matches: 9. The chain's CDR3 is CASSQPAGRADEQYF. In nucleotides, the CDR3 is TGCGCCAGCAGTCAACCTGCGGGGAGGGCGGACGAGCAGTACTTC.

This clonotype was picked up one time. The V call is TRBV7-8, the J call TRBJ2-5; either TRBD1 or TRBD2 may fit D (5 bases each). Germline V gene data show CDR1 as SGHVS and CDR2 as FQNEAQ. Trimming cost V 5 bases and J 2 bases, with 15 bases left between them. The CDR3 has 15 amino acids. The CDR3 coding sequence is TGTGCCAGCAGCGGGGGTACAGCCATGCAAGAGACCCAGTACTTC. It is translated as CASSGGTAMQETQYF. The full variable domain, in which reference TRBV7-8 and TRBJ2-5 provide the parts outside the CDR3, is GAGVSQSPRYKVAKRGQDVALRCDPISGHVSLFWYQQALGQGPEFLTYFQNEAQLDKSGLPSDRFFAERPEGSVSTLKIQRTQQEDSAVYLCASSGGTAMQETQYFGPGTRLLVL.

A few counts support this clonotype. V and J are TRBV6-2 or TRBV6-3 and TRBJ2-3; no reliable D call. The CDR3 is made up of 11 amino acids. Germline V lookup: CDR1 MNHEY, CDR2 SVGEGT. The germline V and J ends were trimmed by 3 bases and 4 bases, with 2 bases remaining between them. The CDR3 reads CASSYPDTQYF. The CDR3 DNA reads TGTGCCAGCAGTTATCCAGATACGCAGTATTTT.

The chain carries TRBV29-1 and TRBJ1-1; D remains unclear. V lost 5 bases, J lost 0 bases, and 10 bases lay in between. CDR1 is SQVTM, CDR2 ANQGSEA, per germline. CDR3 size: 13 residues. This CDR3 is CSVSRRLNTEAFF. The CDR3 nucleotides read TGCAGCGTTAGTCGACGGTTGAACACTGAAGCTTTCTTT.

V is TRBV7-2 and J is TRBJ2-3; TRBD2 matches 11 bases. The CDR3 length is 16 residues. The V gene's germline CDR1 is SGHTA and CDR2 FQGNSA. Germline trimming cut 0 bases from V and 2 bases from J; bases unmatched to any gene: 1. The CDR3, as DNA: TGTGCCAGCAGCTTAGCACTAGCGGGGGTCACAGATACGCAGTATTTT. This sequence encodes CASSLALAGVTDTQYF.